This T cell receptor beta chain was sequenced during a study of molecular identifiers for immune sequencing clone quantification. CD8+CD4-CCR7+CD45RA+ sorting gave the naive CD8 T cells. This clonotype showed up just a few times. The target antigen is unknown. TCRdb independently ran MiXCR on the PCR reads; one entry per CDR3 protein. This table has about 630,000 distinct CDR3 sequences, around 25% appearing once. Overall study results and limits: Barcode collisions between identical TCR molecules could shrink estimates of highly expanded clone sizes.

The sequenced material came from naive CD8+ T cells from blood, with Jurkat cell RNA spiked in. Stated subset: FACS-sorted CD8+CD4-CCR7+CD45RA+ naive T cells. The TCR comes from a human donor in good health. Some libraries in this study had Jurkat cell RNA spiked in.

The CDR3 nucleotides read TGCAGCGTCATCAATATTTCCTACGAGCAGTACTTC. Its protein product is CSVINISYEQYF. This chain connects TRBV29-1 to TRBJ2-7; no clear D gene. Germline V gene sequence: CDR1 SQVTM, CDR2 ANQGSEA. This CDR3 region has 12 residues. V lost 6 bases to trimming and J lost 1 base, with 10 bases between them.